This record covers a single TCR beta chain. This sample was included in a study of blood T cell repertoires in COVID-19. Overall study context: Whether acute or convalescent, the COVID-19 samples came from the United States, Italy and Spain.

V lost 7 bases to trimming and J lost 2 bases, with 17 bases between them. There are 15 residues in the CDR3. CDR1 MDHEN and CDR2 SYDVKM come from the germline V gene. As processed by the authors: Amplification with reference gene primers provided the estimates of nucleated cell counts. Sequencing was performed with immunoSEQ multiplex PCR; in TCRdb, only in-frame clones are kept and a portion is missing. The V and J calls and clone size come from that table; D and trimming were worked out from the DNA. The table shows nearly 110,000 clones, with 89% occurring only once. This clonotype originated in a man aged 35 to 55 with active or convalescent COVID-19. The sequenced sample was peripheral blood. The chain uses TRBV28 and TRBJ1-2, with D maybe TRBD1 (5 bases). Written as DNA, the CDR3 is TGTGCCAGCACTACCATAGGGGATAAGAACTATGGCTACACCTTC. As protein: CASTTIGDKNYGYTF.